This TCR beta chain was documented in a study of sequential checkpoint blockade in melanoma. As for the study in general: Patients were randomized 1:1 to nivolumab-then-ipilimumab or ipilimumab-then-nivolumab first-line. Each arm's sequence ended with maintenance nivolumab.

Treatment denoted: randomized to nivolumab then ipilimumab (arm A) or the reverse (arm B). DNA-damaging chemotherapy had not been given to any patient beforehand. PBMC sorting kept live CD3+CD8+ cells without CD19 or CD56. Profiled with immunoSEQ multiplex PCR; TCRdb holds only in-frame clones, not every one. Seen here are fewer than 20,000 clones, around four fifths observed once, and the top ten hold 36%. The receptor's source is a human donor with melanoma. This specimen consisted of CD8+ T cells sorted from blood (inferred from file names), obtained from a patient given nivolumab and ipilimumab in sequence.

The CDR3 loop is CASSQDLRGTYNEQFF. Here the CDR3 DNA reads TGCGCCAGCAGCCAAGATCTCCGCGGGACCTACAATGAGCAGTTCTTC. V gene TRBV4-1 combines with J gene TRBJ2-1; TRBD2 might be the D (6 bases). This CDR3 contains 16 residues. The germline CDR1 and CDR2 sequences are MGHRA and YSYEKL. V was cut by 0 bases and J by 2 bases, with 11 bases left in between.